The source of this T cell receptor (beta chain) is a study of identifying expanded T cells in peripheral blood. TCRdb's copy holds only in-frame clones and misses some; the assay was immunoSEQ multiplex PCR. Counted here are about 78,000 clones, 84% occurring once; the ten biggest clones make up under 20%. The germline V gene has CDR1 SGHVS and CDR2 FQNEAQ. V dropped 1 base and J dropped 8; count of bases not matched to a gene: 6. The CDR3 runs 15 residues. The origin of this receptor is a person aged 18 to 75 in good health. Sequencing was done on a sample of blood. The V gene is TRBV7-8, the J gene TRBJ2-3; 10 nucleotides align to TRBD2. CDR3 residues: CASSLGTSGLSTQYF. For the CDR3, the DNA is TGTGCCAGCAGCTTAGGGACTAGCGGCCTTTCTACGCAGTATTTT.